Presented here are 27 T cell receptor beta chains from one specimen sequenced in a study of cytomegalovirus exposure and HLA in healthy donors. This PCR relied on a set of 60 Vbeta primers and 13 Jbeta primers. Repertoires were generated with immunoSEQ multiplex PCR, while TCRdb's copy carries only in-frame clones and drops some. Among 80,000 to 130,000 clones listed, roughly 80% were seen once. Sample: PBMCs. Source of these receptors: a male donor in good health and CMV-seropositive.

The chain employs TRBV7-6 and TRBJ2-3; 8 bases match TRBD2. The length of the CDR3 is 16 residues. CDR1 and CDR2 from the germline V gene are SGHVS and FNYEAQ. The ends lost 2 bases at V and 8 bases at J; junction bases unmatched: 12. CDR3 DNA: TGTGCCAGCAGCTTATCCAGCGGGGGCTTTGGAGGTACGCAGTATTTT. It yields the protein CASSLSSGGFGGTQYF.

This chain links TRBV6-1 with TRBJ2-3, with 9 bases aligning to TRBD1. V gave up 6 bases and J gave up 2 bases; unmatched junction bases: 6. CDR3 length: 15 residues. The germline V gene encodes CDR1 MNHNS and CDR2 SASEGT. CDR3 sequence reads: CASSATGGITDTQYF. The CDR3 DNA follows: TGTGCCAGCAGCGCTACAGGGGGCATCACAGATACGCAGTATTTT.

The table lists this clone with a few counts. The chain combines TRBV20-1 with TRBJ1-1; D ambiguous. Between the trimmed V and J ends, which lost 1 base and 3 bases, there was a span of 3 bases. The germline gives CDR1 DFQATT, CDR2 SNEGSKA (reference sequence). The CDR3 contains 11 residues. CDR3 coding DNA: TGCAGTGCTAGAGCTGACACTGAAGCTTTCTTT. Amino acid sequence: CSARADTEAFF.

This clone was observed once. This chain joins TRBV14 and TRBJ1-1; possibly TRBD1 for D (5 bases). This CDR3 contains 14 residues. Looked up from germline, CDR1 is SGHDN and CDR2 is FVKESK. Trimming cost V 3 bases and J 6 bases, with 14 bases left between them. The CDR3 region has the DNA TGTGCCAGCAGCCAGCGCGGGGGGAGAGCTGAAGCTTTCTTT. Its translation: CASSQRGGRAEAFF.

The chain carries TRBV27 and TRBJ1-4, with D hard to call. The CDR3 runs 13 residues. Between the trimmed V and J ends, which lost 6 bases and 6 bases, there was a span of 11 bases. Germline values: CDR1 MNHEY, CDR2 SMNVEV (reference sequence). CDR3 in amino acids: CASRPGSHEKLFF. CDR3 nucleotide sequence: TGTGCCAGCAGGCCGGGGAGTCATGAAAAACTGTTTTTT.

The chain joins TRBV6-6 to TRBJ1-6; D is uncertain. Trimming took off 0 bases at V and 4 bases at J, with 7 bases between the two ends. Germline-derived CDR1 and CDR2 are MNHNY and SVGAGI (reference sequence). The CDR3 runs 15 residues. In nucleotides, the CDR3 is TGTGCCAGCAGTTACTCAGAGCATTATAATTCACCCCTCCACTTT. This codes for CASSYSEHYNSPLHF.

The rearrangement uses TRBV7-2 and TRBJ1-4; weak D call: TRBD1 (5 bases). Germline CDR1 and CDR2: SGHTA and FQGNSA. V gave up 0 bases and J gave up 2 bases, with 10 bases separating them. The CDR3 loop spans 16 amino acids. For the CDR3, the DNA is TGTGCCAGCAGCTTAGCGGGGGGATGGACTAATGAAAAACTGTTTTTT. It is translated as CASSLAGGWTNEKLFF.

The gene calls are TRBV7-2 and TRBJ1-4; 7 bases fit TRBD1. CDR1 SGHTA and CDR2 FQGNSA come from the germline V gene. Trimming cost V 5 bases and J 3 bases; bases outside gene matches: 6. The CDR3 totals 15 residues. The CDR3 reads CASSPSRGSNEKLFF. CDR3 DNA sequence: TGTGCCAGCAGCCCATCCAGGGGGTCTAATGAAAAACTGTTTTTT.

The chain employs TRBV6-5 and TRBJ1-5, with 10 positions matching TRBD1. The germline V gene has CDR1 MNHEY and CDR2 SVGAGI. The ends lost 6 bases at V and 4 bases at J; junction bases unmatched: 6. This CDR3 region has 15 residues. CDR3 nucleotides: TGTGCCAGCAGCCGGGGACAGGGGCTGAATCAGCCCCAGCATTTT. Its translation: CASSRGQGLNQPQHF.

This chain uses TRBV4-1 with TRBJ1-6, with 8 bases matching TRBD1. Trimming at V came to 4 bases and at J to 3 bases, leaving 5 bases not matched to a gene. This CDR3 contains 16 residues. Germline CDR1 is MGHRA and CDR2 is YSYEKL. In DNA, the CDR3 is TGCGCCAGCAGCCCGGGACAGGTCATCTATAATTCACCCCTCCACTTT. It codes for CASSPGQVIYNSPLHF.

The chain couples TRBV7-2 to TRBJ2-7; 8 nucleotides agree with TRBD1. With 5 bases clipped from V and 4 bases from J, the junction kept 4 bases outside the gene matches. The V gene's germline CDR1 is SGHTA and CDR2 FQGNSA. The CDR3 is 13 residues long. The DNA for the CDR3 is TGTGCCAGCAGCACACGACAGGGGTACGAGCAGTACTTC. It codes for CASSTRQGYEQYF.

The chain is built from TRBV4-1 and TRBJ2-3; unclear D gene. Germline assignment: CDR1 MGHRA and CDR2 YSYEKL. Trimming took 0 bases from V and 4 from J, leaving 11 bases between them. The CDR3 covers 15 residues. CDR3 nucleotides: TGCGCCAGCAGCCAAGATCCTGGTGAGCCAGATACGCAGTATTTT. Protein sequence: CASSQDPGEPDTQYF.

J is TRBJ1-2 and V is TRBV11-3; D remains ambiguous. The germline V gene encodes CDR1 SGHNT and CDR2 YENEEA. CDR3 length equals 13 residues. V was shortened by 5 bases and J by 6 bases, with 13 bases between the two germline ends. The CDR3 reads CASSPAGSDGYTF. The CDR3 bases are TGTGCCAGCAGCCCCGCGGGGAGCGATGGCTACACCTTC.

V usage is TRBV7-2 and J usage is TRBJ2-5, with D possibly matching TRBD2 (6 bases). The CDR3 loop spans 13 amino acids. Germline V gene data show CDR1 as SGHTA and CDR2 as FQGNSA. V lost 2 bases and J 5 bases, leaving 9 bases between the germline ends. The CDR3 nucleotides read TGTGCCAGCAGCTTAAGGAGGGTCGAGACCCAGTACTTC. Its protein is CASSLRRVETQYF.

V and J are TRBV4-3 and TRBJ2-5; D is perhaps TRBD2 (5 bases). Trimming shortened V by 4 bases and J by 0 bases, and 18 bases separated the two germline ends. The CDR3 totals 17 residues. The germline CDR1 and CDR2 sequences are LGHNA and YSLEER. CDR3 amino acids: CASSRNGVDRDQETQYF. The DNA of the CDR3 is TGCGCCAGCAGCCGGAACGGGGTCGATAGGGACCAAGAGACCCAGTACTTC.

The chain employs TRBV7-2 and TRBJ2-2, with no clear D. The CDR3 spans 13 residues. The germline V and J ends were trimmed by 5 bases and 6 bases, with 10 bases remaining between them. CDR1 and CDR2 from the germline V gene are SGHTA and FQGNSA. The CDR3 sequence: CASSPPYPGELFF. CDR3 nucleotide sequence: TGTGCCAGCAGCCCTCCCTATCCCGGGGAGCTGTTTTTT.

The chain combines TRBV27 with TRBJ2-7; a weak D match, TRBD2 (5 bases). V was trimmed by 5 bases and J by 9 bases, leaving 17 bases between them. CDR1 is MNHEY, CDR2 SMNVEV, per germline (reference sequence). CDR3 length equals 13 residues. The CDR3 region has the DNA TGTGCCAGCAGTCTTCGGCCGTCCCGGGGGCAGTACTTC. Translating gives CASSLRPSRGQYF.

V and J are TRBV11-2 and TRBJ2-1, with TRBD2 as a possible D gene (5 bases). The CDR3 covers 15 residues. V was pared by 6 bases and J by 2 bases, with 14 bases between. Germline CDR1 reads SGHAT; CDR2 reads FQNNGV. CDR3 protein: CASRVAGLTYNEQFF. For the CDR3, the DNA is TGTGCCAGCAGGGTGGCTGGACTGACCTACAATGAGCAGTTCTTC. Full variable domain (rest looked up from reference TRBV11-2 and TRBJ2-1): EAGVAQSPRYKIIEKRQSVAFWCNPISGHATLYWYQQILGQGPKLLIQFQNNGVVDDSQLPKDRFSAERLKGVDSTLKIQPAKLEDSAVYLCASRVAGLTYNEQFFGPGTRLTVL.

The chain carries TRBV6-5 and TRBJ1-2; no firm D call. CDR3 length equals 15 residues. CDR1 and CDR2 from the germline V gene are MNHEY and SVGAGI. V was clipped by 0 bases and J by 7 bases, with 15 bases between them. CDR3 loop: CASSYSIGSRSGYTF. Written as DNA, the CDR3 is TGTGCCAGCAGTTACTCGATAGGGAGTCGGAGTGGCTACACCTTC.

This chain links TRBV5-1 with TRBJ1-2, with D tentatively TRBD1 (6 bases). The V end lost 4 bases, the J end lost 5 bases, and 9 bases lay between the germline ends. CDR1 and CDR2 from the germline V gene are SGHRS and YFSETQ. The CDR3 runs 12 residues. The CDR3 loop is CASSPRGYGYTF. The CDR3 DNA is TGCGCCAGCAGCCCCAGGGGATATGGCTACACCTTC. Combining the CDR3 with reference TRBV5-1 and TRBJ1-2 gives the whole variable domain KAGVTQTPRYLIKTRGQQVTLSCSPISGHRSVSWYQQTPGQGLQFLFEYFSETQRNKGNFPGRFSGRQFSNSRSEMNVSTLELGDSALYLCASSPRGYGYTFGSGTRLTVV.

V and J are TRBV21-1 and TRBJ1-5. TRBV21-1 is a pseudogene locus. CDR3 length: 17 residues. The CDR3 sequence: CASSKNGREISNQPQHF. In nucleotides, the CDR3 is TGTGCCAGCAGCAAAAACGGACGGGAGATAAGCAATCAGCCCCAGCATTTT.

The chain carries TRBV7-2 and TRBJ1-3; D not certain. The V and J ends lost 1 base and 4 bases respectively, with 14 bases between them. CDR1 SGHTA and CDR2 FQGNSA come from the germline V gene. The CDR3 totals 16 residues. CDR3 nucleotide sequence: TGTGCCAGCAGCTTAGGGTCGACGGGGTCAGGAAACACCATATATTTT. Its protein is CASSLGSTGSGNTIYF.

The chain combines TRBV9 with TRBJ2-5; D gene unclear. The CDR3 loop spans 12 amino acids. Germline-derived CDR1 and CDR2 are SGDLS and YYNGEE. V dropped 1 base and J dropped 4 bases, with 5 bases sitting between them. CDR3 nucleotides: TGTGCCAGCAGCGTATCGGGAGAGACCCAGTACTTC. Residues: CASSVSGETQYF.

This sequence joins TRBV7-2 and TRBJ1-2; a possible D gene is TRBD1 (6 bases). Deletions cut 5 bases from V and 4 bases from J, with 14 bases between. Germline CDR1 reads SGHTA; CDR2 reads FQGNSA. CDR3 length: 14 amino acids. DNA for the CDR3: TGTGCCAGCAGCCCTGGACAGCCACTCTATGGCTACACCTTC. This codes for CASSPGQPLYGYTF.

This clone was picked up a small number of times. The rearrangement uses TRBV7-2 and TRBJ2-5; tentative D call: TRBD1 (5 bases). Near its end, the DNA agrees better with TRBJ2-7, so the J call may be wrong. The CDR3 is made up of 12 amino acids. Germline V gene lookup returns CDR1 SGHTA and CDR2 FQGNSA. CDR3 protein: CASSFQGGEQYF. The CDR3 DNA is TGTGCCAGCAGCTTCCAGGGCGGCGAGCAGTACTTC.

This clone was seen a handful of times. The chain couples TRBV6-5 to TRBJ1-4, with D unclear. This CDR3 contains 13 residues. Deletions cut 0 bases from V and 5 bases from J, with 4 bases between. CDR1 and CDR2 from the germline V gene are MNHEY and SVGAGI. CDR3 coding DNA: TGTGCCAGCAGTTACTCTCTCAATGAAAAACTGTTTTTT. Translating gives CASSYSLNEKLFF.

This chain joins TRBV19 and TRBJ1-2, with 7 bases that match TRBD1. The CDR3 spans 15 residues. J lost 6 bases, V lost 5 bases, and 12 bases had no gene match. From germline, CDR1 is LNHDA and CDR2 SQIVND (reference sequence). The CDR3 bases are TGTGCCAGTAGTTTCCGGGACAGCTCTTTGAATGGCTACACCTTC. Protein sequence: CASSFRDSSLNGYTF.